The 18 T cell receptor beta chains below come from one sample, sequenced in a study of post-analysis software for immune sequencing data. Notes on the study in general: Roughly 5 TRBV segments (TRBV5-6, TRBV5-1 and TRBV20-1 among them) occurred more frequently in patients than in controls.

Their target antigens are unknown. Sequencing libraries made from TCR beta cDNA carried unique molecular identifiers. Via MiXCR, TCRdb re-called the PCR reads, giving one row per CDR3 protein. The sample holds 170,000 or so distinct CDR3 sequences; approximately 31% are singletons and the top ten take over 1.2%. The sequencing input was blood. The receptor set was obtained from a girl between 10 and 17 years old with multiple sclerosis.

In regard to this clonotype: Relative to the germline gene, one junction end is altered; a read error may explain this. The genes are TRBV27 and TRBJ2-7; D uncertain. Germline values: CDR1 MNHEY, CDR2 SMNVEV (reference sequence). The CDR3 length is 15 residues. CDR3 DNA: TGTGTCAGCAGTTTATCGGCAAGCTCTCCCTGCGAGCAGTACTTC. Translating gives CVSSLSASSPCEQYF.

With regard to this clonotype: A clone one base away is much larger, so this may be a read error. The gene calls are TRBV6-5 and TRBJ2-3; TRBD2 might be the D (5 bases). Germline-derived CDR1 and CDR2 are MNHEY and SVGAGI. This CDR3 is 16 amino acids long. The V end lost 6 bases, the J end lost 0 bases, and 16 bases lay between the germline ends. The CDR3 loop is CASSPTGRASTDTQYF. CDR3 DNA: TGTGCCAGCAGCCCCACTGGGCGGGCTAGCACAGATACGCAGTATTTT.

This clonotype was observed many times. The gene calls are TRBV7-8 and TRBJ2-1, with D unresolved. There are 16 residues in the CDR3. The ends were cut back, 5 bases at V and 0 bases at J, with 14 bases in the middle. The germline gives CDR1 SGHVS, CDR2 FQNEAQ. CDR3 in DNA: TGTGCCAGCAGCCCACGTCTGGATGTCTCCTACAATGAGCAGTTCTTC. As protein: CASSPRLDVSYNEQFF.

This clonotype was seen at least ten times. The chain couples TRBV7-2 to TRBJ1-2; weak D call: TRBD1 (6 bases). Trimming stripped 1 base from V and 3 bases from J, with 12 bases between. The CDR3 runs 15 residues. Germline V gene lookup returns CDR1 SGHTA and CDR2 FQGNSA. For the CDR3, the DNA is TGTGCCAGCAGCTTAGAAACAGGGTCGGACTATGGCTACACCTTC. It codes for CASSLETGSDYGYTF.

With regard to this clonotype: The junction and the germline gene differ at one end; a read error may be behind it. The chain links TRBV5-1 to TRBJ1-1; the D gene is possibly TRBD1 (6 bases). CDR3 size: 13 residues. CDR1 and CDR2 from the germline V gene are SGHRS and YFSETQ. In DNA form, the CDR3 reads TGCGCCGGCAGCTTCAACAGGGACACTGAAGCTTTCTTT. Its translation is CAGSFNRDTEAFF. Drawing the rest from reference TRBV5-1 and TRBJ1-1, the complete variable domain is KAGVTQTPRYLIKTRGQQVTLSCSPISGHRSVSWYQQTPGQGLQFLFEYFSETQRNKGNFPGRFSGRQFSNSRSEMNVSTLELGDSALYLCAGSFNRDTEAFFGQGTRLTVV.

This clonotype showed up just a few times. The rearrangement links TRBV27 to TRBJ2-1; D gene uncertain. Per germline, CDR1 MNHEY and CDR2 SMNVEV (reference sequence). The germline V and J ends were trimmed by 0 bases and 10 bases, with 13 bases remaining between them. This CDR3 spans 14 amino acids. The CDR3 DNA reads as TGTGCCAGCAGTTTATCGGCCTCGAGCTTCGAGCAGTTCTTC. The encoded protein is CASSLSASSFEQFF.

This chain uses TRBV20-1 with TRBJ2-3, with a weak D call TRBD2 (5 bases). The CDR3 length is 11 residues. Between the trimmed V and J ends, which lost 6 bases and 6 bases, there was a span of 10 bases. CDR1 and CDR2 from the germline V gene are DFQATT and SNEGSKA (reference sequence). Here the CDR3 reads CSADPGDTQYF. In DNA form, the CDR3 reads TGCAGTGCGGACCCGGGGGATACGCAGTATTTT.

The V and J genes are TRBV20-1 and TRBJ2-7; 9 bases line up with TRBD1. The CDR3 runs 14 residues. V dropped 0 bases and J dropped 2; count of bases not matched to a gene: 2. Germline V gives CDR1 DFQATT, CDR2 SNEGSKA (reference sequence). This CDR3 is CSARDNRGPYEQYF. The CDR3, as DNA: TGCAGTGCTAGAGACAACAGGGGGCCCTACGAGCAGTACTTC.

The J gene is TRBJ1-2, the V gene TRBV20-1; tentatively, D is TRBD1 (6 bases). The CDR3 is 12 residues long. The V gene lost 5 bases and the J gene lost 6 bases, with 13 bases spanning the gap. Germline V gene data show CDR1 as DFQATT and CDR2 as SNEGSKA (reference sequence). For the CDR3, the DNA is TGCAGTGCTCCACAGGGCTTACATGGCTACACCTTC. Amino acids: CSAPQGLHGYTF.

Notes on this clonotype: Since a much larger clone is just one base distant, this may be a read error. V gene TRBV10-3 combines with J gene TRBJ2-3, with 7 bases that match TRBD2. The CDR3 loop spans 15 amino acids. Germline assignment: CDR1 ENHRY and CDR2 SYGVKD. In DNA, the CDR3 is TGTTCCATCAGTGAGTCATCGCTAGCGGCAGATACGCAGTATTTT. Protein product: CSISESSLAADTQYF.

This clonotype was recorded at least ten times. This chain joins TRBV7-6 and TRBJ1-1; D may be TRBD1 (6 bases). This CDR3 is 16 amino acids long. The germline CDR1 and CDR2 sequences are SGHVS and FNYEAQ. V was cut by 0 bases and J by 1 base, with 12 bases left in between. The DNA for the CDR3 is TGTGCCAGCAGCTTAGCCACAGGGAGAGGGAACACTGAAGCTTTCTTT. Protein product: CASSLATGRGNTEAFF.

This clonotype was seen repeatedly, ten times or more. V is TRBV12-3 or TRBV12-4 and J is TRBJ1-4; D unresolved. Between the trimmed V and J ends, which lost 2 bases and 0 bases, there was a span of 7 bases. There are 15 residues in the CDR3. In nucleotides, the CDR3 is TGTGCCAGCAGTTTAAATCCTACAACTAATGAAAAACTGTTTTTT. Encoded protein: CASSLNPTTNEKLFF.

Regarding this clonotype: Being one base from a much bigger clone, this may be a read error. The chain has TRBV12-3 or TRBV12-4 and TRBJ2-3; 15 bases match TRBD2. The CDR3 runs to 17 residues. V shed 5 bases, J shed 3 bases, and the junction held 6 bases outside the gene matches. The CDR3 region is CASSPGTSGRRTDTQYF. The CDR3 bases are TGTGCCAGCAGTCCCGGGACTAGCGGGAGGAGGACAGATACGCAGTATTTT.

This rearrangement joins TRBV27 to TRBJ2-3; D may be TRBD1 (6 bases). The CDR3 is 13 residues long. Germline lookup yields CDR1 MNHEY and CDR2 SMNVEV (reference sequence). V lost 6 bases to trimming and J lost 4 bases, with 11 bases between them. CDR3 amino acids: CASRRRGPDTQYF. In nucleotides, the CDR3 is TGTGCCAGCAGACGCAGGGGCCCAGATACGCAGTATTTT.

The chain links TRBV11-3 to TRBJ2-3; D unresolved. CDR3 size: 15 residues. The V gene's germline CDR1 is SGHNT and CDR2 YENEEA. The V and J ends lost 0 bases and 5 bases respectively, with 12 bases between them. This CDR3 reads CASSLDYTDRDTQYF. The CDR3, as DNA: TGTGCCAGCAGCTTAGATTATACCGACCGAGATACGCAGTATTTT.

Concerning this clonotype: One end of the junction is discordant with germline, which a read error may explain. The genes are TRBV5-5 and TRBJ2-7, with 7 nucleotides matching TRBD1. The CDR3 runs 16 residues. Germline CDR1 and CDR2: SGHKS and YYEKEE (reference sequence). Here the CDR3 DNA reads TGTGCCGGCAGCACGGACAGGCAAGGTCTCCCCTACGAGCAGTACTTC. It encodes CAGSTDRQGLPYEQYF.

The chain couples TRBV30 to TRBJ1-2; maybe TRBD1 (5 bases). CDR3 length equals 12 residues. Germline CDR1 GTSNPN, CDR2 SVGIG (reference sequence). The V and J ends lost 1 base and 8 bases respectively, with 11 bases between them. Here the CDR3 DNA reads TGTGCCTGGAGTGCGGGGCTTGGAGGCTACACCTTC. Translation: CAWSAGLGGYTF. Combining the CDR3 with reference TRBV30 and TRBJ1-2 gives the whole variable domain SQTIHQWPATLVQPVGSPLSLECTVEGTSNPNLYWYRQAAGRGLQLLFYSVGIGQISSEVPQNLSASRPQDRQFILSSKKLLLSDSGFYLCAWSAGLGGYTFGSGTRLTVV.

As for this clonotype: Given a much more abundant clone one base away, this may be a read error. V gene TRBV9 combines with J gene TRBJ2-1, with D perhaps matching TRBD2 (6 bases). The J call is doubtful: the DNA matches TRBJ2-7 better. CDR1 and CDR2 (germline): SGDLS, YYNGEE. This CDR3 contains 17 residues. Here the CDR3 reads CASSVAVPGASYNEQYF. CDR3 DNA: TGTGCCAGCAGCGTAGCGGTCCCGGGAGCTTCCTACAATGAGCAGTACTTC.